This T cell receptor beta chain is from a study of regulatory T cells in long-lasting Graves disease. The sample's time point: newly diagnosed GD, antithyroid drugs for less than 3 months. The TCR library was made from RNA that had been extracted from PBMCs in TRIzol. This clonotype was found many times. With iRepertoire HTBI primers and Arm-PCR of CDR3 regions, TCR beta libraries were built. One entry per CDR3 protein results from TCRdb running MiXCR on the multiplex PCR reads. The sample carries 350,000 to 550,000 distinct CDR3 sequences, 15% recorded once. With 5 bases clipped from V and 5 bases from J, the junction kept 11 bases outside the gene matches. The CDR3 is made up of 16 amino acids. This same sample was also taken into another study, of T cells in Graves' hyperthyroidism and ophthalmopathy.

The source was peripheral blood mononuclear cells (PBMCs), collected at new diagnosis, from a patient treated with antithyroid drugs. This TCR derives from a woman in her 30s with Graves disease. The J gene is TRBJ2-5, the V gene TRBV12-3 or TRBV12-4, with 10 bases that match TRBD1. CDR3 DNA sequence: TGTGCCAGCAGTCCCAATCCGGGACAGGGGATGGAGACCCAGTACTTC. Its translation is CASSPNPGQGMETQYF.